This TCR beta chain was sequenced in a study of T cells in Graves' hyperthyroidism and ophthalmopathy. Background on the study: Upon initial diagnosis and before any treatment, peripheral blood was collected.

Hyperthyroidism was newly diagnosed in patients aged 18 to 65 (duration under 2 months). Clinical symptoms, serum thyroxine, TRAb, thyroid ultrasound and orbital computed tomography established diagnosis. PBMCs were sourced from approximately 9.3 ml fresh peripheral blood. Amplification of TCR beta CDR3 regions was performed using RNA transcripts as template. During a first-round RT-PCR of the TCR CDR3, the HTBI primer set was used. One entry per CDR3 protein results from TCRdb running MiXCR on the multiplex PCR reads. The table shows around 700,000 distinct CDR3 sequences, with around a sixth occurring only once. There are many counts of this clonotype. What was sequenced was blood. The TCR originated in a woman aged 50 to 65 with Graves' hyperthyroidism that later progressed to Graves' ophthalmopathy.

The CDR3 bases are TGTGCCAGCAGTGGGGCAAGCGGGGGCACCTACAATGAGCAGTTCTTC. Protein sequence: CASSGASGGTYNEQFF. This rearrangement joins TRBV6-1 to TRBJ2-1; 8 nucleotides agree with TRBD2. The germline V gene has CDR1 MNHNS and CDR2 SASEGT. V was pared by 4 bases and J by 2 bases, with 7 bases of the junction left unmatched. The CDR3 totals 16 residues.